The clone carrying this T cell receptor beta chain was seen repeatedly, ten times or more. These data originate in a study of neurological immune-mediated disorders. Study-level information: The roughly 35 multiple sclerosis patients comprised about 31 that were relapsing-remitting and 3 that were secondary progressive.

One entry per CDR3 protein, called by TCRdb with MiXCR from the 5' RACE reads. The table lists 100,000 to 150,000 distinct CDR3 sequences, more than 2.5% of them singletons, with 1% to 1.5% in the top ten. The CDR3 sequence is 16 residues long. The germline V gene encodes CDR1 DFQATT and CDR2 SNEGSKA (reference sequence). J gave up 1 base and V 6 bases, and 11 bases lay outside the gene matches. This chain connects TRBV20-1 to TRBJ2-1; the match to TRBD2 covers 8 bases. The receptor was isolated from a woman under 40 with multiple sclerosis. The sample taken for sequencing was PBMCs. Written as DNA, the CDR3 is TGCAGTGCAGGGGGGCGGGGGGCCCAATCCTACAATGAGCAGTTCTTC. This translates into CSAGGRGAQSYNEQFF.